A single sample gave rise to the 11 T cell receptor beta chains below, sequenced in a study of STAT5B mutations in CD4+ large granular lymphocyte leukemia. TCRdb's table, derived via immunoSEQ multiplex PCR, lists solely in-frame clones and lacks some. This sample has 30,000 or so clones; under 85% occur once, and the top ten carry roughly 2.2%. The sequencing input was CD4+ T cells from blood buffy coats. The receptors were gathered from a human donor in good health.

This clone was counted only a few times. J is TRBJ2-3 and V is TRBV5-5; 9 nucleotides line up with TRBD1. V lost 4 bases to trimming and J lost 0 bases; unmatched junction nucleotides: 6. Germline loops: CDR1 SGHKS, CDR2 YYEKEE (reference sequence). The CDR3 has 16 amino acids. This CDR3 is CASSGQGSRSTDTQYF. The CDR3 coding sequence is TGTGCCAGCAGCGGACAGGGGTCGCGGAGCACAGATACGCAGTATTTT.

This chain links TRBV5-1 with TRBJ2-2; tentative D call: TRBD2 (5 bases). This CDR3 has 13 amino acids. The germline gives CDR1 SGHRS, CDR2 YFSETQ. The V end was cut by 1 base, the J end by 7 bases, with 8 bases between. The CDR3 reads CASSLTGIGELFF. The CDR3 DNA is TGCGCCAGCAGCTTGACCGGGATCGGGGAGCTGTTTTTT.

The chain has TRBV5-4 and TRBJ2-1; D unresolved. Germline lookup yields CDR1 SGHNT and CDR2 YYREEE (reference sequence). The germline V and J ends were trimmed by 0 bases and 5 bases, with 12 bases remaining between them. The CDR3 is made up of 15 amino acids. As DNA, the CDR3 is TGTGCCAGCAGCTTGGAAATCTCGGCTAACAATGAGCAGTTCTTC. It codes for CASSLEISANNEQFF.

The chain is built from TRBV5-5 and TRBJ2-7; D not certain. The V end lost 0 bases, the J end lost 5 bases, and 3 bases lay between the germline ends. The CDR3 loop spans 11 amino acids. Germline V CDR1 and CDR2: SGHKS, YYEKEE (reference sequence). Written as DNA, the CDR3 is TGTGCCAGCAGCTTGGGTAACGAGCAGTACTTC. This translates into CASSLGNEQYF. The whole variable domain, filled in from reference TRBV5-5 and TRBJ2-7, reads DAGVTQSPTHLIKTRGQQVTLRCSPISGHKSVSWYQQVLGQGPQFIFQYYEKEERGRGNFPDRFSARQFPNYSSELNVNALLLGDSALYLCASSLGNEQYFGPGTRLTVT.

The CDR3 sequence: CASSATRGQTQYF. The CDR3 nucleotides are TGTGCCAGCAGTGCGACCAGGGGCCAGACCCAGTACTTC. J is TRBJ2-5 and V is TRBV6-5; D is perhaps TRBD1 (6 bases). CDR1 and CDR2 from the germline V gene are MNHEY and SVGAGI. This CDR3 has 13 amino acids. V gave up 5 bases and J gave up 6 bases, with 13 bases separating them.

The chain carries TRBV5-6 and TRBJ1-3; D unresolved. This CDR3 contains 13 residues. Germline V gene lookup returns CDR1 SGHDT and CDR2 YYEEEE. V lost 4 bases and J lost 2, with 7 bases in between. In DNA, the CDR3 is TGTGCCAGCAGCGAACCGACTGGAAACACCATATATTTT. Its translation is CASSEPTGNTIYF.

The DNA of the CDR3 is TGTGCCAGCAGTGAAGCGGGGGGGCGGGATACGCAGTATTTT. Its protein product is CASSEAGGRDTQYF. V usage is TRBV6-1 and J usage is TRBJ2-3; TRBD2 is a possible D gene (7 bases). Deletions cut 0 bases from V and 6 bases from J, with 10 bases between. Germline CDR1 reads MNHNS; CDR2 reads SASEGT. The length of the CDR3 is 14 residues.

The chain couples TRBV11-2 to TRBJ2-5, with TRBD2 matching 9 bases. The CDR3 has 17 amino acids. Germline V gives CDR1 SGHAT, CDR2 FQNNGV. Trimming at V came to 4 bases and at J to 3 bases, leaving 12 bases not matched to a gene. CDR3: CASSSSPRREGEETQYF. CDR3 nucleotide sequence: TGTGCCAGCAGCTCCTCTCCGAGGCGGGAGGGGGAAGAGACCCAGTACTTC.

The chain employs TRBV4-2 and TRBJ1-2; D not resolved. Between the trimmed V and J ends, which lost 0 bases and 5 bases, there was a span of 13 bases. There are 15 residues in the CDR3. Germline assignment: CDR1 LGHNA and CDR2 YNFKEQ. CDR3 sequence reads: CASSQEIDTDYGYTF. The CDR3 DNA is TGTGCCAGCAGCCAAGAAATTGATACGGATTATGGCTACACCTTC.

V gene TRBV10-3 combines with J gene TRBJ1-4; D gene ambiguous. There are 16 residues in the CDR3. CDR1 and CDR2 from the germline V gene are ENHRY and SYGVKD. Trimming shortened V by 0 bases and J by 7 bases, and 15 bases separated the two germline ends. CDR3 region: CAISESSSPGVEKLFF. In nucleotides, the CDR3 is TGTGCCATCAGTGAGTCTTCGTCTCCGGGAGTTGAAAAACTGTTTTTT.

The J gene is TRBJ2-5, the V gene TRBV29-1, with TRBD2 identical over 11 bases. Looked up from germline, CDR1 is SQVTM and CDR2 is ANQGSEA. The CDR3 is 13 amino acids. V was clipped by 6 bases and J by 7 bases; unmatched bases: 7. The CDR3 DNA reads TGCAGCGTCCTTAGCGGGGGGGCGGCGACCCAGTACTTC. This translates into CSVLSGGAATQYF.